What follows are 9 T cell receptor beta chains derived from one specimen sequenced in a study of T cells after yellow fever vaccination. TCRdb reprocessed the 5' RACE reads via MiXCR and lists one record per CDR3 protein. The table has hundreds of thousands of distinct CDR3 sequences, around 12% seen once. The starting material was PBMCs, obtained on the day of the yellow fever booster vaccination. Receptors originate from a young man who received the YFV17D yellow fever vaccine.

In this sample, this clonotype turned up a few times. This chain connects TRBV6-4 to TRBJ2-3; a possible D gene is TRBD2 (7 bases). This CDR3 has 15 residues. Trimming stripped 2 bases from V and 4 bases from J, with 13 bases between. Germline V CDR1 and CDR2: MRHNA, SNTAGT. The CDR3 coding sequence is TGTGCCAGCAGTGACCAGGACAGCGGGGCAGATACGCAGTATTTT. It encodes CASSDQDSGADTQYF.

This clonotype was found a few times. This chain connects TRBV20-1 to TRBJ2-1, with D uncertain. The V end was cut by 2 bases, the J end by 0 bases, with 14 bases between. CDR3 length: 16 amino acids. CDR1 is DFQATT, CDR2 SNEGSKA, per germline (reference sequence). CDR3 residues: CSARNAYRSSYNEQFF. CDR3 in DNA: TGCAGTGCTAGAAACGCTTACCGATCCTCCTACAATGAGCAGTTCTTC.

This clonotype turned up a few times. The chain links TRBV29-1 to TRBJ2-7; possible D gene TRBD2, 6 bases. V lost 5 bases and J 7 bases, leaving 21 bases between the germline ends. Germline V gene sequence: CDR1 SQVTM, CDR2 ANQGSEA. The CDR3 contains 14 residues. Here the CDR3 reads CSVKEVRTAGEQYF. CDR3 DNA sequence: TGCAGCGTTAAGGAAGTTCGGACGGCGGGGGAGCAGTACTTC.

This clonotype turned up a few times. This sequence joins TRBV16 and TRBJ2-1; 8 positions match TRBD1. From germline, CDR1 is KGHSY and CDR2 FQNENV. V shed 4 bases and J 9 bases; nucleotides not matched to a gene: 8. The CDR3 runs 14 residues. This CDR3 reads CASSPTRQGPEQFF. CDR3 nucleotides: TGTGCCAGCAGCCCGACCCGACAGGGGCCTGAGCAGTTCTTC.

The CDR3 sequence: CASRTSGRPTQETQYF. The CDR3 bases are TGTGCCAGCAGAACTAGCGGGAGGCCGACACAAGAGACCCAGTACTTC. This chain links TRBV7-2 with TRBJ2-5, with 12 bases aligning to TRBD2. Germline assignment: CDR1 SGHTA and CDR2 FQGNSA. The CDR3 length is 16 residues. V was pared by 6 bases and J by 2 bases, with 7 bases of the junction left unmatched.

This clonotype was detected a few times. The CDR3 protein is CASSFRQEFVSHNEQFF. The CDR3, as DNA: TGCGCCAGCAGCTTTCGTCAGGAATTCGTCAGCCACAATGAGCAGTTCTTC. The J gene is TRBJ2-1, the V gene TRBV5-1, with D uncertain. Germline V CDR1 and CDR2: SGHRS, YFSETQ. Trimming took off 2 bases at V and 5 bases at J, with 20 bases between the two ends. This CDR3 has 17 residues. Using reference TRBV5-1 and TRBJ2-1 for the parts outside the CDR3, the full variable domain is KAGVTQTPRYLIKTRGQQVTLSCSPISGHRSVSWYQQTPGQGLQFLFEYFSETQRNKGNFPGRFSGRQFSNSRSEMNVSTLELGDSALYLCASSFRQEFVSHNEQFFGPGTRLTVL.

The chain has TRBV3-1 and TRBJ2-5, with 7 bases fitting TRBD1. Germline CDR1 is LGHDT and CDR2 is YNNKEL (reference sequence). Trimming cost V 4 bases and J 3 bases; bases outside gene matches: 5. The CDR3 extends over 14 amino acids. CDR3 sequence (DNA): TGTGCCAGCAGCCGGAAAGGGGGCGAAGAGACCCAGTACTTC. Translating it yields CASSRKGGEETQYF.

The genes are TRBV13 and TRBJ2-3; 10 bases are a match to TRBD2. The CDR3 covers 14 residues. Germline trimming cut 5 bases from V and 3 bases from J; bases unmatched to any gene: 2. Germline V gene lookup returns CDR1 PRHDT and CDR2 FYEKMQ (reference sequence). CDR3 nucleotides: TGTGCCAGCAGCAAACTAGCGGGGACAGATACGCAGTATTTT. Translating gives CASSKLAGTDTQYF.

The rearrangement links TRBV25-1 to TRBJ1-2; 7 bases are a match to TRBD1. The CDR3 has 14 amino acids. Looked up from germline, CDR1 is MGHDK and CDR2 is SYGVNS. With 7 bases clipped from V and 3 bases from J, the junction kept 8 bases outside the gene matches. This CDR3 reads CASKSDQGDYGYTF. The CDR3 region has the DNA TGTGCCAGCAAATCCGACCAGGGGGACTATGGCTACACCTTC.